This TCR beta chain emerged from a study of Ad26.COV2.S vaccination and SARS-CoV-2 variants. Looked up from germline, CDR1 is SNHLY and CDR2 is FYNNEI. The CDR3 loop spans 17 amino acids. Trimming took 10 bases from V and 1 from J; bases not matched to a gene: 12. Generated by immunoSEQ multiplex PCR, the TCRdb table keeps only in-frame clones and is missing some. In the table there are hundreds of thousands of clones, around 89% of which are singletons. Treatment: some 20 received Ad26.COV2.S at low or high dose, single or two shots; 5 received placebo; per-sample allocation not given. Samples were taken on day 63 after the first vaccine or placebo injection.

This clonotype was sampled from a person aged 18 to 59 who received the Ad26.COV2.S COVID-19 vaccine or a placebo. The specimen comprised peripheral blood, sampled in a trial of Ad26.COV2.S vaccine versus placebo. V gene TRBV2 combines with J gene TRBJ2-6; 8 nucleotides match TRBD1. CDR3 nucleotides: TGTGCCACAGCGGGCGGACAGGGACTTTCTGGGGCCAACGTCCTGACTTTC. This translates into CATAGGQGLSGANVLTF.